The rows below give T cell receptor beta chains drawn from one sample of a study of T cells in Graves' hyperthyroidism and ophthalmopathy. TCRdb reprocessed the multiplex PCR reads with MiXCR, giving one entry per CDR3 protein. This sample has approximately 700,000 distinct CDR3 sequences, with approximately 42% found just once. Sequenced material: peripheral blood or thyroid tissue (not recorded which). Source of these receptors: an adult man with Graves' disease, either hyperthyroidism or ophthalmopathy (not recorded which). Each CDR3 is given with its conserved first and last residue. A D gene is named only where the DNA matches it firmly. The size of a clone is reported for some rows only, either as once, few or many, or as a class for expanded clones.

clone_size	v_call	d_call	j_call	cdr3_nt	cdr3_aa
few	TRBV9	-	TRBJ1-1	TGTGCCAGCAGCGTAGATCACGGCAAAAACACTGAAGCTTTCTTT	CASSVDHGKNTEAFF
-	TRBV25-1	TRBD1	TRBJ1-6	TGTGCCAGCGTAAGGCAGGGGGCGACGTTTAATTCACCCCTCCACTTT	CASVRQGATFNSPLHF
-	TRBV19	TRBD1	TRBJ1-5	TGTGCCAGTAGTCCAAGGGGACAGGGCGTCGGCAATCAGCCCCAGCATTTT	CASSPRGQGVGNQPQHF
many	TRBV7-9	TRBD1	TRBJ1-2	TGCGCCAGCAGCCAGGGAGACAGGGGGCATGGCTACACCTTC	CASSQGDRGHGYTF
few	TRBV11-2	-	TRBJ2-7	TGTGCCAGTGGGAGAGCGGGTCCCGCCCCCTACGAGCAGTACTTC	CASGRAGPAPYEQYF
many	TRBV7-9	-	TRBJ1-1	TGTGCCAGCAGCTATCCTGGGGGAATAGCTTTCTTT	CASSYPGGIAFF
-	TRBV5-1	TRBD1	TRBJ2-5	TGCGCCAGCAGCCCCGGCCGGGGACAGGCCATCGAGACCCAGTACTTC	CASSPGRGQAIETQYF
once	TRBV7-2	-	TRBJ1-2	TGTGCCAGCAGCTTACCAGGGCGAGGGGTTGGCTACACCTTC	CASSLPGRGVGYTF
-	TRBV7-3	TRBD1	TRBJ1-1	TGTGCCAGCAGGGCCGGGACAGGAAACCCGAACACTGAAGCTTTCTTT	CASRAGTGNPNTEAFF
many	TRBV19	TRBD2	TRBJ2-7	TGTGCCAGTAGTTCCCAGCGGGAGGCAAGATCCTACGAGCAGTACTTC	CASSSQREARSYEQYF
-	TRBV6-1	-	TRBJ1-5	TGTGCCAGCAAGGGAGTTGGGGGTGGGATACCCCAGCATTTT	CASKGVGGGIPQHF
many	TRBV29-1	-	TRBJ1-3	TGCAGCGTGGACAAGGGGGGGGCTAGTGGAAACACCATATATTTT	CSVDKGGASGNTIYF
many	TRBV29-1	-	TRBJ2-7	TGCAGCGTAGCCCTCGGGACGAACCGGGACGAGCAGTACTTC	CSVALGTNRDEQYF
-	TRBV2	TRBD1	TRBJ1-1	TGTGCCAGCAAGATGGGGACAGGGCTTACTGAAGCTTTCTTT	CASKMGTGLTEAFF
few	TRBV7-8	TRBD1	TRBJ1-5	TGTGCCAGTCCATACAGGGGAAGCAATCAGCCCCAGCATTTT	CASPYRGSNQPQHF
-	TRBV7-2	TRBD2	TRBJ2-2	TGTGCCAGCAGCTATTCTAGCGGGGCGAACACCGGGGAGCTGTTTTTT	CASSYSSGANTGELFF
-	TRBV7-9	-	TRBJ1-2	TGTGCCAGCAGCTTGTCAGGGGACTTGGGCTACACCTTC	CASSLSGDLGYTF
-	TRBV19	-	TRBJ2-5	TGTGCCAGTAGTGGGCAACCAGGGGGGCAGGAGACCCAGTACTTC	CASSGQPGGQETQYF
-	TRBV24-1	-	TRBJ2-3	TGTGCCACCAGTGATGATAACCGGCGCACAGATACGCAGTATTTT	CATSDDNRRTDTQYF
-	TRBV24-1	-	TRBJ1-5	TGTGCCACCAGTGATTTGCGGCCCCAGCATTTT	CATSDLRPQHF
-	TRBV16	-	TRBJ1-2	TGTGCCAGCAGCCTTTCGGGACTAGGGGACTATGGCTACACCTTC	CASSLSGLGDYGYTF
many	TRBV9	-	TRBJ1-4	TGTGCCAGCAGCGTAGGGCACGATGGGACGAATGAAAAACTGTTTTTT	CASSVGHDGTNEKLFF
-	TRBV7-2	-	TRBJ2-2	TGTGCCAGCAGCTTATTGGGGGGCGGGGAGCTGTTTTTT	CASSLLGGGELFF
-	TRBV25-1	-	TRBJ1-6	TGTGCCAGCAGCCAGACTCCTCGGGATTCACCCCTCCACTTT	CASSQTPRDSPLHF
-	TRBV24-1	TRBD2	TRBJ2-5	TGTGCCAGCAGTGATCGGACTAGCGGAGACCAAGAGACACAGTACTTC	CASSDRTSGDQETQYF
-	TRBV7-9	TRBD1	TRBJ1-1	TGTGCCAGCAGCTGGACAGGGGGGATGAACACTGAAGCTTTCTTT	CASSWTGGMNTEAFF
few	TRBV29-1	-	TRBJ1-5	TGCAGCGTTGTTAGCGGGGGGGGCAATCAGCCCCAGCATTTT	CSVVSGGGNQPQHF
-	TRBV29-1	-	TRBJ2-2	TGCAGCGTTGGGGTGGACGGGGAGCTGTTTTTT	CSVGVDGELFF
-	TRBV6-1	-	TRBJ2-3	TGTGCCAGCAGCTTGGATGTGGGACGTACGCTGTATTTT	CASSLDVGRTLYF
-	TRBV7-4	-	TRBJ1-2	TGTGCCAGCAGCATGGGGGATGGCTACACCTTC	CASSMGDGYTF
-	TRBV10-3	TRBD1	TRBJ2-7	TGTGCCATCAGCTTCCGGGACAGGGAGAGGTACTTC	CAISFRDRERYF
-	TRBV7-9	-	TRBJ1-2	TGTGCCAGCAGTTACTCGGGGGGGGCCAGGGGCTACACCTTC	CASSYSGGARGYTF
few	TRBV27	TRBD1	TRBJ1-2	TGTGCCAGCGCCCAGGGGGGAGGAGGCTACACCTTC	CASAQGGGGYTF
-	TRBV10-2	-	TRBJ1-2	TGCGCCAGCACCCCCCTCGGCGAGGCAGTCGGTGGCTACACCTTC	CASTPLGEAVGGYTF
-	TRBV7-2	TRBD1	TRBJ2-5	TGTGCCAGCAGCTTACCGCCTGACAGGGACAGTCGCCAAGAGACCCAGTACTTC	CASSLPPDRDSRQETQYF
-	TRBV20-1	-	TRBJ1-4	TGCAGTGCCAACCAGGACAGCAATGAAAAACTGTTTTTT	CSANQDSNEKLFF
-	TRBV2	-	TRBJ2-6	TGTGCCAGCACCGAGGGCGGGGCCAACGTCCTGACTTTC	CASTEGGANVLTF
many	TRBV7-3	-	TRBJ2-7	TGTGCCAGCAGCTTAAGTCAGGGTAACGAGCAGTACTTC	CASSLSQGNEQYF
-	TRBV2	-	TRBJ2-5	TGTGCCACCAGTGCCCTTCAAGGGGTCGAAGAGACCCAGTACTTC	CATSALQGVEETQYF
-	TRBV29-1	TRBD1	TRBJ1-5	TGCAGCGTTGGGCCGGGACAGTTCTCTAGCAATCAGCCCCAGCATTTT	CSVGPGQFSSNQPQHF
many	TRBV24-1	-	TRBJ1-5	TGTGCCACCAGTGATCCAAATCAGCCCCAGCATTTT	CATSDPNQPQHF
-	TRBV7-9	-	TRBJ1-5	TGTGCCAGCAGCTTAGAGGTCGGAGGCGGGACCCAGCATTTT	CASSLEVGGGTQHF
-	TRBV20-1	TRBD2	TRBJ2-7	TGCAGTGCTAGGCCCCGGGAGGAGGACGAGCAGTACTTC	CSARPREEDEQYF
-	TRBV7-6	TRBD1	TRBJ1-5	TGTACCAGCAGAGATCGGACAGGGGAATGGAGTCCCCAGCATTTT	CTSRDRTGEWSPQHF
-	TRBV19	-	TRBJ1-2	TGTGCCAGCAGCATCACGACAGAAAATGGCTACACCTTC	CASSITTENGYTF
few	TRBV7-2	TRBD2	TRBJ2-5	TGTGCCAGCAGCTTAGGTATAGCGGGGGGCCAAGAGACCCAGTACTTC	CASSLGIAGGQETQYF
many	TRBV7-9	-	TRBJ1-6	TGTGCCAGCAGCAGGGGTTCTGATTCACCCCTCCACTTT	CASSRGSDSPLHF
-	TRBV4-3	-	TRBJ1-4	TGCGCCAGCAGCTTAGCGCACGGGGCGACTAATGAAAAACTGTTTTTT	CASSLAHGATNEKLFF
-	TRBV12-3/TRBV12-4	-	TRBJ1-1	TGTGCCAGCACTATAACGACAGGGAACACTGAAGCTTTCTTT	CASTITTGNTEAFF
few	TRBV5-6	TRBD2	TRBJ2-7	TGTGCCAGCAGCTTGGCTGGTAGCGGGAGATCCTACGAGCAGTACTTC	CASSLAGSGRSYEQYF
-	TRBV29-1	TRBD1	TRBJ1-4	TGCAGCATCGGACAGGGTGCGGGTAATGAAAAACTGTTTTTT	CSIGQGAGNEKLFF
once	TRBV10-3	-	TRBJ2-5	TGTGCCATCAGTGACGGACACCTCCAAGAGACCCAGTACTTC	CAISDGHLQETQYF
many	TRBV7-2	-	TRBJ2-7	TGTGCCAGCAGCCTTCGAGTACATCCCGACTACGAGCAGTACTTC	CASSLRVHPDYEQYF
-	TRBV15	-	TRBJ1-2	TGTGCCACCAGCCCGCGGACAGTACAGGGCTACACCTTC	CATSPRTVQGYTF
-	TRBV15	-	TRBJ1-3	TGTGCCACCAGCAGAGATGCAGGGTTTGGAAACACCATATATTTT	CATSRDAGFGNTIYF
once	TRBV2	-	TRBJ1-1	TGTGCCAGCAGTGAAAGGACAGTCGACACTGAAGCTTTCTTT	CASSERTVDTEAFF
-	TRBV7-3	TRBD2	TRBJ2-2	TGTGCCAGCAGCTCCCTTCCGACTAGCGGGGGGGAGAACACCGGGGAGCTGTTTTTT	CASSSLPTSGGENTGELFF
-	TRBV12-3/TRBV12-4	-	TRBJ1-1	TGTGCCAGCAATAATGGTGTCATGAACACTGAAGCTTTCTTT	CASNNGVMNTEAFF
many	TRBV12-3/TRBV12-4	-	TRBJ1-3	TGTGCCAGCGGTTCGTACACCATATATTTT	CASGSYTIYF